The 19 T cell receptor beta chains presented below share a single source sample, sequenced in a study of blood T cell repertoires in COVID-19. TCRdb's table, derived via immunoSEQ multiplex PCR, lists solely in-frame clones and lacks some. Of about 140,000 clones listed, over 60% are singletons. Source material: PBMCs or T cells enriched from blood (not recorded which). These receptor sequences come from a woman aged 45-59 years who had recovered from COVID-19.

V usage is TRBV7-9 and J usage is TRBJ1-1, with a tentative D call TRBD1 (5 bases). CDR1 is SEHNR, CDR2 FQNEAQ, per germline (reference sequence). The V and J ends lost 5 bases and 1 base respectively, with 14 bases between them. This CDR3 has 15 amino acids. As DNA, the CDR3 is TGTGCCAGCAGCCCCCTGCGGCAGGGGAACACTGAAGCTTTCTTT. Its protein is CASSPLRQGNTEAFF. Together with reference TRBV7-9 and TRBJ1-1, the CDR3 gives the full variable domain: DTGVSQNPRHKITKRGQNVTFRCDPISEHNRLYWYRQTLGQGPEFLTYFQNEAQLEKSRLLSDRFSAERPKGSFSTLEIQRTEQGDSAMYLCASSPLRQGNTEAFFGQGTRLTVV.

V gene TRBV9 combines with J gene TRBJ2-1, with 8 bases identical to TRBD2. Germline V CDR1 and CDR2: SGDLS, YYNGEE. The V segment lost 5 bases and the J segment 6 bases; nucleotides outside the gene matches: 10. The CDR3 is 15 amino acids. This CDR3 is CASSLGLAVSNEQFF. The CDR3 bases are TGTGCCAGCAGTCTTGGACTAGCCGTAAGCAATGAGCAGTTCTTC. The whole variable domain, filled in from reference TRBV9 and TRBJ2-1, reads DSGVTQTPKHLITATGQRVTLRCSPRSGDLSVYWYQQSLDQGLQFLIQYYNGEERAKGNILERFSAQQFPDLHSELNLSSLELGDSALYFCASSLGLAVSNEQFFGPGTRLTVL.

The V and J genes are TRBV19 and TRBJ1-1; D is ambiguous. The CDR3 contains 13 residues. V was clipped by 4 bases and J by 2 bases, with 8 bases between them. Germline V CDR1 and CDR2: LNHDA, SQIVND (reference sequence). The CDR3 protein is CASSTRHNTEAFF. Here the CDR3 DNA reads TGTGCCAGTAGTACCAGACACAACACTGAAGCTTTCTTT.

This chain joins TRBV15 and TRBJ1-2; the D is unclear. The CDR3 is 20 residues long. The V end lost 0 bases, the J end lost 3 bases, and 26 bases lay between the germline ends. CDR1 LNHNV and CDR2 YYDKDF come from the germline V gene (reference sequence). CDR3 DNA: TGTGCCACCAGCAGAGATCCCCGGGAGTTTATCCCCGCAACTCACTATGGCTACACCTTC. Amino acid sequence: CATSRDPREFIPATHYGYTF. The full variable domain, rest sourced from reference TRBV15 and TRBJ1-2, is DAMVIQNPRYQVTQFGKPVTLSCSQTLNHNVMYWYQQKSSQAPKLLFHYYDKDFNNEADTPDNFQSRRPNTSFCFLDIRSPGLGDTAMYLCATSRDPREFIPATHYGYTFGSGTRLTVV.

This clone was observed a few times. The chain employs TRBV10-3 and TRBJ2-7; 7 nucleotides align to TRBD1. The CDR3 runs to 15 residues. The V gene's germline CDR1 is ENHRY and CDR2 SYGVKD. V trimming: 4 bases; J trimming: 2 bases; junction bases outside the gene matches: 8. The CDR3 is CAISAVSGGTYEQYF. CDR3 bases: TGTGCCATCAGTGCAGTTTCAGGGGGAACCTACGAGCAGTACTTC.

CDR3 DNA: TGCGCCAGCAGCCAAGATGAGACCTTTTTCGCCGAGGCCCAGTACTTC. Amino acids: CASSQDETFFAEAQYF. The rearrangement links TRBV4-1 to TRBJ2-5; D call uncertain. V lost 0 bases, J lost 9 bases, and 20 bases lay in between. The V gene's germline CDR1 is MGHRA and CDR2 YSYEKL. The CDR3 extends over 16 amino acids.

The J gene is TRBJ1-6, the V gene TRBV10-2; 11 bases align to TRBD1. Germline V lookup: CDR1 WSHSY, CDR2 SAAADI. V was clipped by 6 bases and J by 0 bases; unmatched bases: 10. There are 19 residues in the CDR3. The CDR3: CASSPGRDRGSSYNSPLHF. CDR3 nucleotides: TGCGCCAGCAGCCCAGGCCGGGACAGGGGGAGCTCCTATAATTCACCCCTCCACTTT.

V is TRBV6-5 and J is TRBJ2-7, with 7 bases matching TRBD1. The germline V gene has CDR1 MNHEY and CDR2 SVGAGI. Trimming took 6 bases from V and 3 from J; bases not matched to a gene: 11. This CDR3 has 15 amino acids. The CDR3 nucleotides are TGTGCCAGCAGCCCCCGGGTGACAGGGTACTACGAGCAGTACTTC. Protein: CASSPRVTGYYEQYF.

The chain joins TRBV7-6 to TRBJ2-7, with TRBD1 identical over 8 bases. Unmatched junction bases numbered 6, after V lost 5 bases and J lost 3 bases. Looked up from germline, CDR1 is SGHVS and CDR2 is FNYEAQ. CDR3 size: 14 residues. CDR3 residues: CASSIGQGDYEQYF. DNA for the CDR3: TGTGCCAGCAGCATTGGACAGGGCGACTACGAGCAGTACTTC. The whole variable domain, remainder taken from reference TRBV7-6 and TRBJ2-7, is GAGVSQSPRYKVTKRGQDVALRCDPISGHVSLYWYRQALGQGPEFLTYFNYEAQQDKSGLPNDRFSAERPEGSISTLTIQRTEQRDSAMYRCASSIGQGDYEQYFGPGTRLTVT.

CDR3 in DNA: TGTGCCAGCAGCTCCCGGCCAAACCCACGGGGAGATACGCAGTATTTT. It yields the protein CASSSRPNPRGDTQYF. J is TRBJ2-3 and V is TRBV11-3; weak D call: TRBD2 (5 bases). Deletions cut 4 bases from V and 5 bases from J, with 19 bases between. Germline values: CDR1 SGHNT, CDR2 YENEEA. The CDR3 length is 16 residues.

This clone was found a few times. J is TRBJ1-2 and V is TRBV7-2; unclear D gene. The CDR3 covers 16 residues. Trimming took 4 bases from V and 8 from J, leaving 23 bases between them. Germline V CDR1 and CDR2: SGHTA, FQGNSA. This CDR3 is CASSSPRRTTLWGYTF. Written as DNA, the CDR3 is TGTGCCAGCAGCTCTCCGCGGAGAACTACTCTTTGGGGCTACACCTTC.

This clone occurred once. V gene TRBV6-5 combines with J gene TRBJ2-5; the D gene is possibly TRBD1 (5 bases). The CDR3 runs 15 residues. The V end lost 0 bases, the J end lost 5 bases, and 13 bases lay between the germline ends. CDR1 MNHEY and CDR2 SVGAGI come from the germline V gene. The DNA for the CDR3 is TGTGCCAGCAGTTACTCCCCTCAGGGTTTGGAGACCCAGTACTTC. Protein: CASSYSPQGLETQYF.

The CDR3 loop reads CASSESPALNNEQFF. In DNA, the CDR3 is TGTGCCAGCAGTGAGAGTCCTGCCCTCAACAATGAGCAGTTCTTC. The J gene is TRBJ2-1, the V gene TRBV6-1, with D unresolved. The CDR3 contains 15 residues. Per germline, CDR1 MNHNS and CDR2 SASEGT. V lost 3 bases, J lost 5 bases, and 14 bases lay in between.

CDR3 sequence reads: CASTGGASYNEQFF. The CDR3 DNA follows: TGTGCCTCGACGGGGGGGGCCTCCTACAATGAGCAGTTCTTC. The rearrangement joins TRBV10-3 to TRBJ2-1, with 8 positions matching TRBD2. Germline V CDR1 and CDR2: ENHRY, SYGVKD. Trimming at V came to 11 bases and at J to 0 bases, leaving 6 bases not matched to a gene. There are 14 residues in the CDR3.

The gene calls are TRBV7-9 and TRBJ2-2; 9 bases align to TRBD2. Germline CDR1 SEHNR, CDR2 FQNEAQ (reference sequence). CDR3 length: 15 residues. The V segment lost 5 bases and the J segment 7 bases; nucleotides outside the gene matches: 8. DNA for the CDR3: TGTGCCAGCAGCCCCATAGCGGGAGTAGGCGGGGAGCTGTTTTTT. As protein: CASSPIAGVGGELFF.

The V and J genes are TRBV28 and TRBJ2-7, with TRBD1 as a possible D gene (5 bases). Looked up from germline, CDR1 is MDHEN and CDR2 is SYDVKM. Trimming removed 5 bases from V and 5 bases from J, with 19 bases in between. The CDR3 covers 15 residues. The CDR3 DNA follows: TGTGCCAGCAGTGGCTCGACAGTTTTCCCTGACGAGCAGTACTTC. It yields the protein CASSGSTVFPDEQYF.

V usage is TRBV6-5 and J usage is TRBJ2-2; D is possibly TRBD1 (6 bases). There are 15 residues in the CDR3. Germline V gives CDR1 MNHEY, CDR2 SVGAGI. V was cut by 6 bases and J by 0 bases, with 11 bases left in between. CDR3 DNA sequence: TGTGCCAGCAGAGCCGGACAGACGAACACCGGGGAGCTGTTTTTT. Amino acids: CASRAGQTNTGELFF.

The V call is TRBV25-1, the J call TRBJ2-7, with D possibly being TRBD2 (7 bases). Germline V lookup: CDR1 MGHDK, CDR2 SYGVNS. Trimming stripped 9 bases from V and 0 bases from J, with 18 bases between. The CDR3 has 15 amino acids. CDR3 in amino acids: CASSWDAGASYEQYF. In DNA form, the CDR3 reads TGTGCCAGTTCATGGGACGCGGGGGCCTCCTACGAGCAGTACTTC.

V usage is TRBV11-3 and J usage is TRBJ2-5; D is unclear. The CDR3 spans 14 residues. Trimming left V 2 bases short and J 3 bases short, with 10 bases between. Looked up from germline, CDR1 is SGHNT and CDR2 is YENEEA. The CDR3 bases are TGTGCCAGCAGCTTAAGCGCGTTGGAAGAGACCCAGTACTTC. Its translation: CASSLSALEETQYF.